What follows are 28 T cell receptor beta chains derived from one specimen sequenced in a study of identical twins (dated by TCRdb to the mid-2010s). Receptors were amplified or captured by 5' RACE. These reads were obtained on an Illumina HiSeq 2000. TCRdb reanalyzed the raw reads on its own, using fastp at Q25 for trimming and MiXCR for clone calling, and kept in-frame beta chains. All rows with the same CDR3 protein become a single entry with the most common DNA and genes. The sample table contains 500,000 to 600,000 distinct CDR3 sequences; only one count was recorded for 22% of them. Of the sample, 0.91% is held by the ten largest clones. A further study also used this sample, focusing on T cells expressing NK-cell markers.

The source material was CD4+ T cells sorted from blood. These receptors were obtained from a woman aged 18-29 years in good health.

The chain joins TRBV20-1 to TRBJ2-1, with TRBD2 matching over 12 bases. Germline V gene data show CDR1 as DFQATT and CDR2 as SNEGSKA (reference sequence). The CDR3 covers 18 residues. Trimming removed 0 bases from V and 5 bases from J; junction bases left unmatched: 11. The CDR3, as DNA: TGCAGTGCTAGAGATCCTGAGACTAGCGGGAGTTGGGACAATGAGCAGTTCTTC. Residues: CSARDPETSGSWDNEQFF.

This clonotype was observed a handful of times. The rearrangement joins TRBV5-1 to TRBJ2-3; D uncertain. With 0 bases removed from V and 0 bases from J, the gap between germline ends came to 8 bases. CDR1 and CDR2 from the germline V gene are SGHRS and YFSETQ. The CDR3 has 15 amino acids. Here the CDR3 reads CASSLGDSSTDTQYF. CDR3 nucleotide sequence: TGCGCCAGCAGCTTGGGGGATAGCAGCACAGATACGCAGTATTTT. The full variable domain, with the rest looked up from reference TRBV5-1 and TRBJ2-3, is KAGVTQTPRYLIKTRGQQVTLSCSPISGHRSVSWYQQTPGQGLQFLFEYFSETQRNKGNFPGRFSGRQFSNSRSEMNVSTLELGDSALYLCASSLGDSSTDTQYFGPGTRLTVL.

This clonotype was recorded a few times. This chain connects TRBV20-1 to TRBJ2-1; D perhaps matches TRBD1 (7 bases). The CDR3 is made up of 16 amino acids. V dropped 0 bases and J dropped 0 bases, with 12 bases sitting between them. Germline values: CDR1 DFQATT, CDR2 SNEGSKA (reference sequence). DNA of the CDR3: TGCAGTGCTAGAGATCGGCGGGACAGCTCCTACAATGAGCAGTTCTTC. Translated: CSARDRRDSSYNEQFF.

For the CDR3, the DNA is TGTGCCAGCAGCTTAGACTCCAGCGTTCGAAATGAGCAGTTCTTC. This encodes CASSLDSSVRNEQFF. V gene TRBV7-2 combines with J gene TRBJ2-1; D call uncertain. Germline V gives CDR1 SGHTA, CDR2 FQGNSA. The CDR3 has 15 residues. V lost 1 base, J lost 7 bases, and 14 bases lay in between.

This clonotype was detected many times. The CDR3 DNA follows: TGTGCCATCAGTGGACAGAGCTACGAGCAGTACTTC. It yields the protein CAISGQSYEQYF. The chain recombines TRBV10-3 with TRBJ2-7, with D tentatively TRBD1 (5 bases). The CDR3 consists of 12 residues. With 4 bases removed from V and 3 bases from J, the gap between germline ends came to 7 bases. The germline CDR1 and CDR2 sequences are ENHRY and SYGVKD.

V is TRBV29-1 and J is TRBJ1-2; D might be TRBD1 (5 bases). CDR3 length equals 13 residues. CDR1 SQVTM and CDR2 ANQGSEA come from the germline V gene. The V and J ends lost 2 bases and 5 bases respectively, with 12 bases between them. The CDR3 bases are TGCAGCGTTGAACCTAGGGGTTCATATGGCTACACCTTC. It codes for CSVEPRGSYGYTF.

This clonotype was picked up one time. The conserved closing phenylalanine or tryptophan is absent in this CDR3, likely reflecting a read error. The chain couples TRBV18 to TRBJ2-7; tentative D call: TRBD2 (5 bases). The CDR3 spans 15 residues. Germline V gene sequence: CDR1 KGHSH, CDR2 LQKENI. V was cut by 5 bases and J by 4 bases, with 18 bases left in between. CDR3 DNA sequence: TGTGCCAGCTCAGGTGGTGCTATACGGACTTACGAGCAGTACTCC. Its translation: CASSGGAIRTYEQYS.

The V and J genes are TRBV20-1 and TRBJ2-7, with D perhaps TRBD1 or TRBD2 (6 bases each). Germline V gene lookup returns CDR1 DFQATT and CDR2 SNEGSKA (reference sequence). The CDR3 consists of 13 residues. V was shortened by 6 bases and J by 2 bases, with 14 bases between the two germline ends. DNA of the CDR3: TGCAGTGCAAAGAAGGGGGGTACCTACGAGCAGTACTTC. As protein: CSAKKGGTYEQYF.

This chain uses TRBV6-5 with TRBJ1-1, with D uncertain. The CDR3 extends over 15 amino acids. V was pared by 0 bases and J by 0 bases, with 8 bases between. The germline gives CDR1 MNHEY, CDR2 SVGAGI. In nucleotides, the CDR3 is TGTGCCAGCAGTTACTCGCGGGCAATGAACACTGAAGCTTTCTTT. Protein sequence: CASSYSRAMNTEAFF.

This clonotype occurred a few times. The genes are TRBV6-1 and TRBJ1-4; no firm D call. Trimming removed 3 bases at V and 8 bases at J, with 16 bases between. The germline CDR1 and CDR2 sequences are MNHNS and SASEGT. The CDR3 extends over 15 amino acids. DNA of the CDR3: TGTGCCAGCAGTGATCCGAGGAGGGAAAGGGAAAAACTGTTTTTT. Translation gives CASSDPRREREKLFF.

V and J are TRBV7-6 and TRBJ2-1; maybe TRBD2 (6 bases). V lost 4 bases, J lost 4 bases, and 17 bases lay in between. This CDR3 contains 16 residues. Germline V gene sequence: CDR1 SGHVS, CDR2 FNYEAQ. DNA for the CDR3: TGTGCCAGCAGCTCGTCCCTGGCGCGGGGTTACAATGAGCAGTTCTTC. Protein: CASSSSLARGYNEQFF.

This clonotype has only a few counts. This chain uses TRBV9 with TRBJ1-1; the match to TRBD1 covers 8 bases. The germline V gene has CDR1 SGDLS and CDR2 YYNGEE. CDR3 size: 15 residues. V shed 0 bases and J 5 bases; nucleotides not matched to a gene: 6. The CDR3: CASSVAPTGDTEAFF. Written as DNA, the CDR3 is TGTGCCAGCAGCGTAGCACCGACAGGGGATACTGAAGCTTTCTTT. Full variable domain (outside the CDR3, taken from reference TRBV9 and TRBJ1-1): DSGVTQTPKHLITATGQRVTLRCSPRSGDLSVYWYQQSLDQGLQFLIQYYNGEERAKGNILERFSAQQFPDLHSELNLSSLELGDSALYFCASSVAPTGDTEAFFGQGTRLTVV.

The genes are TRBV14 and TRBJ2-1; D call uncertain. This CDR3 has 14 amino acids. The V end lost 3 bases, the J end lost 7 bases, and 13 bases lay between the germline ends. The germline V gene encodes CDR1 SGHDN and CDR2 FVKESK. The CDR3 coding sequence is TGTGCCAGCAGCCATAGGGTTGATTTGAATGAGCAGTTCTTC. This sequence encodes CASSHRVDLNEQFF. The whole variable domain, remainder taken from reference TRBV14 and TRBJ2-1, is EAGVTQFPSHSVIEKGQTVTLRCDPISGHDNLYWYRRVMGKEIKFLLHFVKESKQDESGMPNNRFLAERTGGTYSTLKVQPAELEDSGVYFCASSHRVDLNEQFFGPGTRLTVL.

The chain combines TRBV20-1 with TRBJ2-7; D perhaps matches TRBD1 (5 bases). There are 17 residues in the CDR3. Germline lookup yields CDR1 DFQATT and CDR2 SNEGSKA (reference sequence). Trimming took off 0 bases at V and 1 base at J, with 19 bases between the two ends. CDR3 amino acids: CSARDQLGKGPSYEQYF. DNA for the CDR3: TGCAGTGCTAGAGATCAGCTTGGTAAGGGGCCATCCTACGAGCAGTACTTC.

This clonotype was detected ten times or more. The genes are TRBV29-1 and TRBJ2-1; 7 bases fit TRBD2. The ends lost 6 bases at V and 0 bases at J; junction bases unmatched: 8. Looked up from germline, CDR1 is SQVTM and CDR2 is ANQGSEA. The CDR3 length is 15 residues. The DNA of the CDR3 is TGCAGCGTCCGAAGCAGCGGGGCCTCCTACAATGAGCAGTTCTTC. This sequence encodes CSVRSSGASYNEQFF.

The V and J genes are TRBV6-2 or TRBV6-3 and TRBJ2-1, with D possibly TRBD2 on 5 matching bases. The V and J ends lost 7 bases and 9 bases respectively, with 19 bases between them. Germline V gene sequence: CDR1 MNHEY, CDR2 SVGEGT. CDR3 size: 14 residues. The CDR3 nucleotides read TGTGCCAGCATGAAGGCGGGTCATCTCGGTGAGCAGTTCTTC. It codes for CASMKAGHLGEQFF.

This rearrangement joins TRBV4-1 to TRBJ2-1; 12 bases line up with TRBD2. The germline V gene has CDR1 MGHRA and CDR2 YSYEKL. The CDR3 consists of 20 residues. J lost 2 bases, V lost 4 bases, and 15 bases had no gene match. The CDR3 region is CASSLGRLAGGLKTYNEQFF. CDR3 DNA: TGCGCCAGCAGCCTCGGGCGGCTAGCGGGGGGGCTCAAGACCTACAATGAGCAGTTCTTC.

This rearrangement joins TRBV6-1 to TRBJ2-7; unclear D gene. V gave up 6 bases and J gave up 1 base, with 13 bases separating them. The CDR3 loop spans 14 amino acids. Germline V gene sequence: CDR1 MNHNS, CDR2 SASEGT. The CDR3 DNA reads TGTGCCAGCAGACTTGGCGGCGGTTCCTACGAGCAGTACTTC. Protein sequence: CASRLGGGSYEQYF.

CDR3 bases: TGCGCCAGCAGCTGGACAGGGGAGGATGGCTACACCTTC. This codes for CASSWTGEDGYTF. This chain connects TRBV5-1 to TRBJ1-2, with TRBD1 matching over 9 bases. CDR3 length equals 13 residues. Trimming took 3 bases from V and 6 from J; bases not matched to a gene: 3. CDR1 is SGHRS and CDR2 is YFSETQ in the germline V gene.

This clonotype came up a few times. The genes are TRBV6-1 and TRBJ2-7; 8 bases line up with TRBD2. This CDR3 spans 15 amino acids. With V trimmed by 10 bases and J by 0 bases, 11 bases remained unmatched. The germline gives CDR1 MNHNS, CDR2 SASEGT. CDR3 residues: CATGGLAGSSYEQYF. CDR3 DNA sequence: TGTGCCACGGGAGGGCTAGCGGGTAGCTCCTACGAGCAGTACTTC.

This chain connects TRBV5-8 to TRBJ2-5, with 8 nucleotides matching TRBD1. Germline V gives CDR1 SGHTS, CDR2 YDEGEE. Germline trimming cut 4 bases from V and 2 bases from J; bases unmatched to any gene: 10. This CDR3 comprises 16 residues. The CDR3 protein is CASSLGPDRGQETQYF. CDR3 nucleotide sequence: TGTGCCAGCAGCCTCGGCCCCGACAGGGGTCAAGAGACCCAGTACTTC.

This clonotype was seen a handful of times. The chain combines TRBV20-1 with TRBJ2-3; possibly TRBD2 for D (6 bases). With 0 bases removed from V and 5 bases from J, the gap between germline ends came to 12 bases. The germline V gene has CDR1 DFQATT and CDR2 SNEGSKA (reference sequence). This CDR3 region has 14 residues. CDR3 residues: CSARDRRGRDTQYF. In nucleotides, the CDR3 is TGCAGTGCTAGAGATCGACGGGGGAGAGATACGCAGTATTTT.

The chain joins TRBV5-1 to TRBJ2-5; D call uncertain. Germline values: CDR1 SGHRS, CDR2 YFSETQ. V lost 0 bases, J lost 4 bases, and 7 bases lay in between. The CDR3 extends over 13 amino acids. The CDR3 nucleotides are TGCGCCAGCAGCTTGGAGGTGCGAGAGACCCAGTACTTC. As protein: CASSLEVRETQYF.

The rearrangement links TRBV7-2 to TRBJ2-7, with TRBD1 as a possible D gene (6 bases). Trimming left V 4 bases short and J 4 bases short, with 11 bases between. CDR1 is SGHTA and CDR2 is FQGNSA in the germline V gene. This CDR3 has 13 amino acids. CDR3: CASSSIQGYEQYF. CDR3 sequence (DNA): TGTGCCAGCAGCTCCATACAGGGTTACGAGCAGTACTTC. The full variable domain, with the rest looked up from reference TRBV7-2 and TRBJ2-7, is GAGVSQSPSNKVTEKGKDVELRCDPISGHTALYWYRQSLGQGLEFLIYFQGNSAPDKSGLPSDRFSAERTGGSVSTLTIQRTQQEDSAVYLCASSSIQGYEQYFGPGTRLTVT.

CDR3 coding DNA: TGCGCCAGCAGCCAAGTTCACAAAACCTACAATGAGCAGTTCTTC. Residues: CASSQVHKTYNEQFF. The chain is built from TRBV4-3 and TRBJ2-1; D is unresolved. Germline loops: CDR1 LGHNA, CDR2 YSLEER. The ends were cut back, 1 base at V and 2 bases at J, with 9 bases in the middle. The CDR3 length is 15 residues.

The chain employs TRBV30 and TRBJ1-2, with D unresolved. CDR3 length: 13 amino acids. V lost 2 bases, J lost 4 bases, and 11 bases lay in between. CDR1 and CDR2 from the germline V gene are GTSNPN and SVGIG (reference sequence). The CDR3 loop is CAWSPGVFYGYTF. The CDR3 DNA is TGTGCCTGGAGTCCCGGGGTCTTCTATGGCTACACCTTC.

This clonotype occurred a few times. The V gene is TRBV6-5, the J gene TRBJ1-1; D ambiguous. Germline CDR1 MNHEY, CDR2 SVGAGI. This CDR3 has 13 amino acids. V shed 1 base and J shed 5 bases, with 8 bases lying between them. In nucleotides, the CDR3 is TGTGCCAGCAGTTACTGGAGGGAGACTGAAGCTTTCTTT. Translated: CASSYWRETEAFF.

The gene calls are TRBV12-3 or TRBV12-4 and TRBJ2-1; weak D call: TRBD1 (5 bases). This CDR3 comprises 13 residues. V lost 6 bases, J lost 9 bases, and 15 bases lay in between. As DNA, the CDR3 is TGTGCCAGCAGCTACAGGTCCCCTGGTGAGCAGTTCTTC. As protein: CASSYRSPGEQFF.